These 18 T cell receptor beta chains were sequenced from one sample in a study of blood T cell repertoires in COVID-19. Sequencing was performed with immunoSEQ multiplex PCR; in TCRdb, only in-frame clones are kept and a portion is missing. The repertoire holds some 41,000 clones, with around 82% as singletons. The sequenced material came from peripheral blood. These receptors were obtained from a woman aged 65 to 85 with acute or convalescent COVID-19.

This chain connects TRBV3-1 (or the pseudogene TRBV3-2) to TRBJ2-5; TRBD2 aligns across 7 bases. The germline gives CDR1 LGHDT, CDR2 YNNKEL (reference sequence). V gave up 0 bases and J gave up 3 bases; unmatched junction bases: 10. The CDR3 is 17 residues long. The CDR3 DNA is TGTGCCAGCAGCCAAGATCCGATTGCTAGCGGTAAAGAGACCCAGTACTTC. Protein: CASSQDPIASGKETQYF.

The V and J genes are TRBV11-3 and TRBJ1-4, with D uncertain. The germline V gene encodes CDR1 SGHNT and CDR2 YENEEA. V was clipped by 0 bases and J by 8 bases, with 16 bases between them. The CDR3 spans 16 residues. CDR3 sequence: CASSLDRGQAGEKLFF. The DNA for the CDR3 is TGTGCCAGCAGCTTAGATCGGGGTCAGGCGGGAGAAAAACTGTTTTTT.

The chain couples TRBV4-2 to TRBJ2-3; the match to TRBD2 covers 7 bases. This CDR3 contains 15 residues. CDR1 and CDR2 from the germline V gene are LGHNA and YNFKEQ. V shed 4 bases and J 1 base; nucleotides not matched to a gene: 5. The chain's CDR3 is CASSLSGFGTDTQYF. DNA of the CDR3: TGTGCCAGCAGCCTTAGCGGGTTCGGCACAGATACGCAGTATTTT.

The chain employs TRBV19 and TRBJ1-1; no clear D gene. Trimming shortened V by 3 bases and J by 6 bases, and 14 bases separated the two germline ends. Germline V gives CDR1 LNHDA, CDR2 SQIVND (reference sequence). This CDR3 has 14 amino acids. CDR3 residues: CASSIRGPDAEAFF. The CDR3 bases are TGTGCCAGTAGTATCCGGGGTCCCGACGCTGAAGCTTTCTTT. Filled out from reference TRBV19 and TRBJ1-1, the complete variable domain reads DGGITQSPKYLFRKEGQNVTLSCEQNLNHDAMYWYRQDPGQGLRLIYYSQIVNDFQKGDIAEGYSVSREKKESFPLTVTSAQKNPTAFYLCASSIRGPDAEAFFGQGTRLTVV.

The chain employs TRBV11-2 and TRBJ1-1, with D possibly being TRBD1 (6 bases). The V gene's germline CDR1 is SGHAT and CDR2 FQNNGV. This CDR3 is 12 amino acids long. The germline V and J ends were trimmed by 4 bases and 10 bases, with 13 bases remaining between them. CDR3 protein: CASSYAGERAFF. CDR3 nucleotides: TGTGCCAGCAGCTACGCAGGGGAGAGAGCTTTCTTT.

The V call is TRBV28, the J call TRBJ1-1, with 8 bases fitting TRBD1. CDR3 length: 15 residues. J gave up 2 bases and V 7 bases, and 9 bases lay outside the gene matches. Germline-derived CDR1 and CDR2 are MDHEN and SYDVKM. CDR3: CASTRRGRENTEAFF. CDR3 coding DNA: TGTGCCAGCACGCGCAGGGGGCGCGAAAACACTGAAGCTTTCTTT.

The chain couples TRBV5-5 to TRBJ2-2; TRBD2 aligns across 8 bases. V trimming: 1 base; J trimming: 1 base; junction bases outside the gene matches: 3. CDR1 is SGHKS and CDR2 is YYEKEE in the germline V gene (reference sequence). The CDR3 has 16 amino acids. Here the CDR3 reads CASSLRGTRNTGELFF. The DNA for the CDR3 is TGTGCCAGCAGCTTGCGGGGGACTAGGAACACCGGGGAGCTGTTTTTT.

The rearrangement uses TRBV3-1 (or the pseudogene TRBV3-2) and TRBJ2-1, with TRBD2 identical over 7 bases. The V gene end was trimmed by 3 bases and the J gene end by 7 bases; junction bases not matched to a gene: 12. Germline values: CDR1 LGHDT, CDR2 YNNKEL (reference sequence). The CDR3 loop spans 16 amino acids. This CDR3 is CASSQGVRLAGNEQFF. The CDR3 DNA sequence: TGTGCCAGCAGCCAGGGGGTCCGACTAGCTGGGAATGAGCAGTTCTTC.

The chain joins TRBV18 to TRBJ1-2; D is unclear. The CDR3 is 13 amino acids. Trimming shortened V by 4 bases and J by 5 bases, and 11 bases separated the two germline ends. Germline V lookup: CDR1 KGHSH, CDR2 LQKENI. This chain's CDR3 is CASSLDTAYGYTF. CDR3 nucleotides: TGTGCCAGCTCACTAGATACAGCTTATGGCTACACCTTC.

This clone has a handful of counts. The CDR3 bases are TGTGCCAGCAGCCACTTGGGACAGGGGGTGTACGAGCAGTACTTC. Translation: CASSHLGQGVYEQYF. The V and J genes are TRBV5-5 and TRBJ2-7; 11 bases agree with TRBD1. The CDR3 is 15 amino acids. V dropped 4 bases and J dropped 4; count of bases not matched to a gene: 7. Looked up from germline, CDR1 is SGHKS and CDR2 is YYEKEE (reference sequence).

V and J are TRBV30 and TRBJ1-4; TRBD1 is a possible D gene (6 bases). The V end lost 2 bases, the J end lost 5 bases, and 15 bases lay between the germline ends. The CDR3 consists of 15 residues. The germline V gene has CDR1 GTSNPN and CDR2 SVGIG (reference sequence). The CDR3 region has the DNA TGTGCCTGGAGTAAGATGGGGGCCGGGAATGAAAAACTGTTTTTT. Protein: CAWSKMGAGNEKLFF. The full variable domain, in which reference TRBV30 and TRBJ1-4 provide the parts outside the CDR3, is SQTIHQWPATLVQPVGSPLSLECTVEGTSNPNLYWYRQAAGRGLQLLFYSVGIGQISSEVPQNLSASRPQDRQFILSSKKLLLSDSGFYLCAWSKMGAGNEKLFFGSGTQLSVL.

The chain recombines TRBV7-6 with TRBJ2-3, with 8 bases fitting TRBD2. Looked up from germline, CDR1 is SGHVS and CDR2 is FNYEAQ. Trimming removed 6 bases from V and 2 bases from J; junction bases left unmatched: 10. The CDR3 length is 16 residues. The CDR3 bases are TGTGCCAGCAGAAGAACCGGGACTAGAGACACAGATACGCAGTATTTT. As protein: CASRRTGTRDTDTQYF.

The CDR3 is CASSYGTGNGELFF. CDR3 DNA sequence: TGTGCCAGCAGTTACGGGACAGGGAACGGGGAGCTGTTTTTT. V is TRBV6-6 and J is TRBJ2-2; 9 positions match TRBD1. Germline loops: CDR1 MNHNY, CDR2 SVGAGI (reference sequence). This CDR3 comprises 14 residues. V dropped 2 bases and J dropped 7; count of bases not matched to a gene: 2.

The J gene is TRBJ2-3, the V gene TRBV5-1; 9 bases line up with TRBD2. The V gene's germline CDR1 is SGHRS and CDR2 YFSETQ. The CDR3 has 18 residues. The junction had 8 bases not matched to a gene; V was cut back by 0 bases and J by 0 bases. The CDR3 nucleotides are TGCGCCAGCAGCTTGGCGGCTTTAGCGGGAGTCAGCACAGATACGCAGTATTTT. It specifies CASSLAALAGVSTDTQYF.

The V and J genes are TRBV2 and TRBJ1-3; D not certain. Germline V gives CDR1 SNHLY, CDR2 FYNNEI. This CDR3 has 15 residues. Between the trimmed V and J ends, which lost 4 bases and 0 bases, there was a span of 10 bases. The CDR3 DNA is TGTGCCAGCAGTGTGAGAGTGAACTCTGGAAACACCATATATTTT. Translated: CASSVRVNSGNTIYF.

The chain couples TRBV3-1 (or the pseudogene TRBV3-2) to TRBJ2-1; TRBD2 is a possible D gene (6 bases). Trimming removed 5 bases at V and 9 bases at J, with 14 bases between. There are 13 residues in the CDR3. CDR1 is LGHDT, CDR2 YNNKEL, per germline (reference sequence). The CDR3 is CASSSPTSLEQFF. As DNA, the CDR3 is TGTGCCAGCAGCTCCCCCACTAGCCTTGAGCAGTTCTTC.

The chain joins TRBV9 to TRBJ2-2, with TRBD1 identical over 9 bases. The J segment lost 4 bases and the V segment lost 4 bases, leaving 5 bases of the junction unmatched. From germline, CDR1 is SGDLS and CDR2 YYNGEE. The CDR3 extends over 15 amino acids. CDR3 sequence reads: CASSPGQGITGELFF. DNA for the CDR3: TGTGCCAGCAGCCCTGGACAGGGGATCACCGGGGAGCTGTTTTTT.

This rearrangement joins TRBV5-1 to TRBJ2-7; 8 nucleotides agree with TRBD1. Trimming cost V 0 bases and J 7 bases; bases outside gene matches: 18. The CDR3 has 18 amino acids. Germline CDR1 and CDR2: SGHRS and YFSETQ. This CDR3 reads CASSLVPVGGTGSQEQYF. The DNA of the CDR3 is TGCGCCAGCAGCTTGGTTCCGGTAGGCGGGACAGGTAGTCAGGAGCAGTACTTC.